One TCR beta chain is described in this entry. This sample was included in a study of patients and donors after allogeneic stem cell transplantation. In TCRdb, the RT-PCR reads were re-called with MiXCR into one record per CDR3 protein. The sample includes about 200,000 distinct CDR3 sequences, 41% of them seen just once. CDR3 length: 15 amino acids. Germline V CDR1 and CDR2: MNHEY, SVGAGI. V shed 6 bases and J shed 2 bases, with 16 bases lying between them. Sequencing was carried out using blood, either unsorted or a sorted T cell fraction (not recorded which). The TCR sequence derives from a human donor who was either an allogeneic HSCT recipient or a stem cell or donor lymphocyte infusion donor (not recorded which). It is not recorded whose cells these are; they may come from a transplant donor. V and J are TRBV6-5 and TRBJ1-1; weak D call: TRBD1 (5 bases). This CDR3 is CASRSSRELNTEAFF. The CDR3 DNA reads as TGTGCCAGCAGGAGTTCCAGGGAACTAAACACTGAAGCTTTCTTT.